Shown below are 25 T cell receptor beta chains from a single sample sequenced in a study of T cell repertoires in cytomegalovirus infection. MiXCR was run by TCRdb on the reads, yielding one entry per CDR3 protein. Of about 230,000 distinct CDR3 sequences listed, around 6.6% are singletons. The sample comprised PBMCs. These receptors all come from a human donor in good health (CMV status not recorded). Some clones in this sample may be carry-over from other donors' samples.

The chain recombines TRBV6-2 or TRBV6-3 with TRBJ2-4; no clear D. This CDR3 is 11 amino acids long. V was shortened by 4 bases and J by 6 bases, with 4 bases between the two germline ends. Germline-derived CDR1 and CDR2 are MNHEY and SVGEGT. CDR3 loop: CASSSRNIQYF. CDR3 bases: TGTGCCAGCAGTTCCAGAAACATTCAGTACTTC.

The sample holds many counts of this clonotype. In DNA, the CDR3 is TGTGCCAGCAGCTTTCTATCGACAGGGGAAGAGACCCAGTACTTC. Translated: CASSFLSTGEETQYF. V gene TRBV7-2 combines with J gene TRBJ2-5; 8 positions agree with TRBD1. The germline V gene has CDR1 SGHTA and CDR2 FQGNSA. The ends lost 3 bases at V and 3 bases at J; junction bases unmatched: 6. The CDR3 has 15 residues.

The chain has TRBV7-2 and TRBJ2-3; no firm D call. Deletions cut 5 bases from V and 2 bases from J, with 17 bases between. Germline V CDR1 and CDR2: SGHTA, FQGNSA. This CDR3 region has 16 residues. CDR3 region: CASSMSLWALTDTQYF. Here the CDR3 DNA reads TGTGCCAGCAGCATGTCCCTCTGGGCACTCACAGATACGCAGTATTTT.

This clonotype was recorded many times. The genes are TRBV5-4 and TRBJ2-3; D is possibly TRBD1 (5 bases). Trimming pared 0 bases from V and 5 bases from J, leaving 19 bases between. The CDR3 covers 17 residues. Germline CDR1 and CDR2: SGHNT and YYREEE (reference sequence). CDR3 in amino acids: CASSLVGALRIQDTQYF. The CDR3 DNA reads as TGTGCCAGCAGCTTGGTAGGGGCCCTCCGGATACAAGATACGCAGTATTTT. Using reference TRBV5-4 and TRBJ2-3 for the parts outside the CDR3, the full variable domain is ETGVTQSPTHLIKTRGQQVTLRCSSQSGHNTVSWYQQALGQGPQFIFQYYREEENGRGNFPPRFSGLQFPNYSSELNVNALELDDSALYLCASSLVGALRIQDTQYFGPGTRLTVL.

This clonotype was seen at least ten times. The rearrangement joins TRBV7-8 to TRBJ2-7, with 8 bases that match TRBD2. This CDR3 has 16 residues. Germline V gene sequence: CDR1 SGHVS, CDR2 FQNEAQ. Trimming removed 2 bases from V and 1 base from J; junction bases left unmatched: 7. CDR3 sequence reads: CASSLSAGGPSYEQYF. The CDR3 DNA reads as TGTGCCAGCAGCTTAAGTGCGGGGGGCCCTTCCTACGAGCAGTACTTC.

This clonotype was detected many times. The chain combines TRBV20-1 with TRBJ2-6; TRBD1 matches at 9 bases. Germline V gene data show CDR1 as DFQATT and CDR2 as SNEGSKA (reference sequence). V shed 6 bases, J shed 4 bases, and the junction held 7 bases outside the gene matches. The CDR3 has 15 amino acids. The CDR3 DNA reads as TGCAGTGCCCGGGACAGGGTGGCAGGGGCCAACGTCCTGACTTTC. Amino acids: CSARDRVAGANVLTF.

This clonotype was seen at least ten times. The J gene is TRBJ2-7, the V gene TRBV5-1; 7 nucleotides agree with TRBD1. The CDR3 loop spans 13 amino acids. Per germline, CDR1 SGHRS and CDR2 YFSETQ. Trimming took 5 bases from V and 3 from J; bases not matched to a gene: 5. CDR3 protein: CASRPDRDYEQYF. The DNA for the CDR3 is TGCGCCAGCAGGCCCGACAGGGACTACGAGCAGTACTTC.

The sample holds many counts of this clonotype. V and J are TRBV6-5 and TRBJ2-7; 10 nucleotides align to TRBD1. Per germline, CDR1 MNHEY and CDR2 SVGAGI. This CDR3 spans 14 amino acids. V lost 6 bases, J lost 3 bases, and 5 bases stayed unmatched. The CDR3 bases are TGTGCCAGCAGGGGGGACAGGGGATTCTACGAGCAGTACTTC. Translated, it gives CASRGDRGFYEQYF.

The V gene is TRBV4-1, the J gene TRBJ1-2; tentative D call: TRBD1 (5 bases). The CDR3 extends over 13 amino acids. Trimming pared 8 bases from V and 4 bases from J, leaving 14 bases between. Germline V gives CDR1 MGHRA, CDR2 YSYEKL. DNA for the CDR3: TGCGCCAGCGCCGGGGCGGTGGGCTATGGCTACACCTTC. As protein: CASAGAVGYGYTF.

This clonotype appeared many times. The V and J genes are TRBV5-1 and TRBJ2-3; unclear D gene. Trimming cost V 6 bases and J 0 bases, with 11 bases left between them. The CDR3 sequence is 14 residues long. Per the germline V gene, CDR1 is SGHRS and CDR2 is YFSETQ. Here the CDR3 reads CASIPTLSTDTQYF. Written as DNA, the CDR3 is TGCGCCAGCATCCCGACTTTAAGCACAGATACGCAGTATTTT.

This clonotype occurred many times. The V gene is TRBV6-2 or TRBV6-3, the J gene TRBJ2-7; 7 bases fit TRBD2. Germline V gene data show CDR1 as MNHEY and CDR2 as SVGEGT. Trimming took 6 bases from V and 11 from J; bases not matched to a gene: 4. The length of the CDR3 is 10 residues. Here the CDR3 DNA reads TGTGCCAGCAGCCTGGGAGGGAAGTACTTC. Its protein is CASSLGGKYF.

The sample holds many counts of this clonotype. The rearrangement links TRBV6-2 or TRBV6-3 to TRBJ1-6; no reliable D call. The CDR3 covers 16 residues. The germline CDR1 and CDR2 sequences are MNHEY and SVGEGT. The V and J ends lost 3 bases and 6 bases respectively, with 15 bases between them. CDR3 in DNA: TGTGCCAGCAGTTATGGTGGCAGTTCGACTAATTCACCCCTCCACTTT. It specifies CASSYGGSSTNSPLHF.

The gene calls are TRBV29-1 and TRBJ1-2, with unresolved D. V lost 6 bases to trimming and J lost 8 bases, with 7 bases between them. The CDR3 has 9 residues. Germline V gives CDR1 SQVTM, CDR2 ANQGSEA. CDR3 residues: CSVLEGYTF. The CDR3 DNA is TGCAGCGTCTTGGAGGGCTACACCTTC.

There are many counts of this clonotype. The J gene is TRBJ1-1, the V gene TRBV20-1, with 7 bases identical to TRBD1. J lost 3 bases, V lost 6 bases, and 10 bases had no gene match. From germline, CDR1 is DFQATT and CDR2 SNEGSKA (reference sequence). The CDR3 is made up of 14 amino acids. As DNA, the CDR3 is TGCAGTGCACGTCGACAGGGATCTGACACTGAAGCTTTCTTT. This gives the protein CSARRQGSDTEAFF.

This clonotype was counted many times. V gene TRBV24-1 combines with J gene TRBJ2-1; 7 bases map to TRBD1. The CDR3 length is 13 residues. The germline V gene has CDR1 KGHDR and CDR2 SFDVKD. Trimming at V came to 4 bases and at J to 8 bases, leaving 4 bases not matched to a gene. CDR3 in amino acids: CATSEPDRDEQFF. Written as DNA, the CDR3 is TGTGCCACCAGTGAACCTGACAGGGATGAGCAGTTCTTC.

This clonotype has ten or more counts. This chain links TRBV29-1 with TRBJ2-1, with D perhaps TRBD1 (5 bases). Germline assignment: CDR1 SQVTM and CDR2 ANQGSEA. The CDR3 loop spans 13 amino acids. V lost 7 bases and J lost 6, with 16 bases in between. CDR3 in amino acids: CSAQVQVANEQFF. The CDR3 DNA sequence: TGCAGCGCACAGGTTCAGGTGGCCAATGAGCAGTTCTTC.

This clonotype was observed many times. The J gene is TRBJ1-6, the V gene TRBV7-2; 8 bases match TRBD1. Germline assignment: CDR1 SGHTA and CDR2 FQGNSA. V shed 7 bases, J shed 7 bases, and the junction held 9 bases outside the gene matches. CDR3 size: 15 residues. The CDR3 DNA sequence: TGTGCCAGCACCCTTTTGGGGACAGGCAATTCACCCCTCCACTTT. The encoded protein is CASTLLGTGNSPLHF.

The sample holds many counts of this clonotype. This chain joins TRBV14 and TRBJ1-4, with 8 nucleotides matching TRBD1. J was trimmed by 4 bases and V by 5 bases; bases with no gene match: 21. Germline CDR1 reads SGHDN; CDR2 reads FVKESK. This CDR3 has 20 amino acids. The CDR3: CASSAKIAGTRQGLNEKLFF. CDR3 bases: TGTGCCAGCAGCGCCAAGATCGCAGGGACAAGACAGGGGCTTAATGAAAAACTGTTTTTT.

This clonotype was seen only once. The chain couples TRBV12-3 or TRBV12-4 to TRBJ1-2; D call uncertain. This CDR3 is built from 14 residues. Trimming left V 1 base short and J 8 bases short, with 14 bases between. The CDR3 loop is CASSLETPSRGYTF. Here the CDR3 DNA reads TGTGCCAGCAGTTTAGAGACACCATCGAGGGGCTACACCTTC.

This clonotype has ten or more counts. The V and J genes are TRBV4-2 and TRBJ1-1; no clear D. The germline CDR1 and CDR2 sequences are LGHNA and YNFKEQ. The CDR3 covers 16 residues. V lost 0 bases to trimming and J lost 4 bases, with 15 bases between them. CDR3 DNA sequence: TGTGCCAGCAGCCAAGACACCCAAGGAGGTGGCACTGAAGCTTTCTTT. This translates into CASSQDTQGGGTEAFF.

This clonotype came up many times. This chain connects TRBV11-2 to TRBJ2-5, with 10 bases identical to TRBD2. The CDR3 has 15 residues. V was pared by 5 bases and J by 2 bases, with 5 bases of the junction left unmatched. Looked up from germline, CDR1 is SGHAT and CDR2 is FQNNGV. CDR3 sequence: CASSPVAGGQETQYF. Written as DNA, the CDR3 is TGTGCCAGCAGCCCAGTAGCGGGGGGACAAGAGACCCAGTACTTC.

This clonotype was recorded at least ten times. This CDR3 reads CASSTLGTSGSYNEQFF. In nucleotides, the CDR3 is TGTGCCAGCAGTACCCTCGGGACTAGCGGGTCGTACAATGAGCAGTTCTTC. The genes are TRBV27 and TRBJ2-1; 12 nucleotides match TRBD2. Germline CDR1 MNHEY, CDR2 SMNVEV (reference sequence). This CDR3 has 17 amino acids. V was clipped by 5 bases and J by 4 bases; unmatched bases: 9.

This clonotype was observed many times. The rearrangement links TRBV29-1 to TRBJ2-1; D gene ambiguous. The CDR3 has 13 residues. V lost 3 bases and J lost 3, with 9 bases in between. In germline, CDR1 is SQVTM, CDR2 ANQGSEA. The CDR3 loop reads CSVDPRDYNEQFF. The CDR3 coding sequence is TGCAGCGTTGATCCCAGAGACTACAATGAGCAGTTCTTC.

This clonotype was counted ten times or more. The chain combines TRBV7-8 with TRBJ2-2, with D unclear. From germline, CDR1 is SGHVS and CDR2 FQNEAQ. This CDR3 comprises 15 residues. The V end lost 4 bases, the J end lost 8 bases, and 17 bases lay between the germline ends. The chain's CDR3 is CASSYRGRPPGELFF. The CDR3 DNA reads as TGTGCCAGCAGCTACCGTGGTCGTCCCCCGGGGGAGCTGTTTTTT. The whole variable domain, remainder taken from reference TRBV7-8 and TRBJ2-2, is GAGVSQSPRYKVAKRGQDVALRCDPISGHVSLFWYQQALGQGPEFLTYFQNEAQLDKSGLPSDRFFAERPEGSVSTLKIQRTQQEDSAVYLCASSYRGRPPGELFFGEGSRLTVL.

This clonotype was found many times. The CDR3 is CATSPNQVLSYGYTF. The CDR3 DNA follows: TGTGCCACCAGCCCCAATCAGGTCTTAAGCTATGGCTACACCTTC. The chain carries TRBV15 and TRBJ1-2; no reliable D call. The germline V and J ends were trimmed by 5 bases and 4 bases, with 17 bases remaining between them. Germline loops: CDR1 LNHNV, CDR2 YYDKDF (reference sequence). This CDR3 is 15 amino acids long.